This T cell receptor (beta chain) is drawn from a study of regulatory T cells in long-lasting Graves disease. This CDR3 is 13 amino acids long. V was clipped by 2 bases and J by 4 bases, with 9 bases between them. To make TCR beta libraries, researchers used iRepertoire HTBI primers and Arm-PCR of CDR3 regions. MiXCR was run by TCRdb on the multiplex PCR reads, yielding one entry per CDR3 protein. The sample holds 400,000 to 500,000 distinct CDR3 sequences, 14% seen once. General study points: Persistent disease preferred TRBV28, TRBJ1-2 and TRBJ2-5; new disease, TRBV20-1 and TRBJ2-1.

Only a few counts were recorded for this clonotype. The antigen is not known. Time point denoted: newly diagnosed GD, antithyroid drugs for less than 3 months. Following extraction of RNA from PBMCs, that RNA was used to make the TCR library. These sequences were also reported in another study, on T cells in Graves' hyperthyroidism and ophthalmopathy. This second study notes: Appearing also in blood were most of the thyroid clonotypes expanded above 0.001. Onset of ophthalmopathy came a median around 7.1 months after the model predicted it.

V usage is TRBV12-3 or TRBV12-4 and J usage is TRBJ2-7, with D perhaps matching TRBD2 (5 bases). The specimen was peripheral blood mononuclear cells (PBMCs), collected at new diagnosis, from a patient treated with antithyroid drugs. The sequence was obtained from a woman in her fifties or sixties with Graves disease. The CDR3 DNA is TGTGCCAGCAGTTTATACGGGAATTACGAGCAGTACTTC. Protein product: CASSLYGNYEQYF.